This T cell receptor beta chain was sequenced for a study of T cells expressing NK-cell markers (TCRdb year 2020). The study in broad terms: In sorted CD3+CD56+NKG2C+, CD3+CD56+NKG2C- and CD3+CD56-NKG2C+ T-cell subsets from several donors, TCR beta-chain repertoires were profiled. Among the eight sequenced donors, only one was HCMV-seronegative, while the other seven were HCMV-seropositive. Libraries were sequenced as 2 x 150 bp reads on Illumina HiSeq 2000/2500, MiSeq or NextSeq. Randomly selected healthy volunteers, three men and five women, were used as the eight sequenced donors. Study-wide findings and limitations: It remained unclear whether the expanded NKG2C-expressing T cell clones were specific for HCMV antigens. In six donors, the dominant CD3+CD56+NKG2C+ clonotypes were among the top 10 CD8+ clonotypes and accounted for about 1.0-7.0% of CD8+ T cells. Those dominant clonotypes were again the most abundant among CD3+CD56-NKG2C+ cells in a handful of donors, at about 28.3-65%.

HCMV-specific IgG was detected in serum with a commercial ELISA kit to determine HCMV serostatus. Ficoll density gradient centrifugation was used to isolate peripheral blood mononuclear cells from blood. The CDR3 runs 17 residues from the cysteine to the phenylalanine. No DNA is listed. CDR1 is given as MGHRA and CDR2 as YSYEKL, both from the germline V gene. In regard to this clonotype: It has no known antigen specificity.

Sequenced on an Illumina HiSeq 2000. 5'RACE template switching, by which a universal primer site and unique molecular identifiers were added, was used to make TCR beta cDNA libraries. cDNA synthesis was primed from the TCR beta constant segment and was followed by two successive PCR amplification steps. The study's own analysis went as follows. MIGEC handled demultiplexing of the reads and grouping by UMI, while MiTCR was used to assemble and quantify clonotypes. To remove erroneous sequences, TCR cDNA sequences were retained only when supported by two or more reads. Downstream repertoire analysis used the tcR package, and clonotypes were matched across fractions by CDR3 nucleotide sequence plus V segment. VDJmatch was used to annotate antigen specificity against VDJdb, with one amino acid substitution in CDR3 allowed. TCRdb reprocessed the reads and provides one entry for every CDR3 protein sequence; no DNA is given. The authors' filters were not applied to this entry. This sample's records show about 390,000 distinct CDR3 sequences. The ten most abundant clones make up roughly 10% of the sample.

This receptor was identified in a woman aged 45-59 years in good health. Donor details come from another sample of the same person, matched by shared clones. The sequenced sample was blood T cells: a sorted CD56 or NKG2C T cell subset, CD4+ or CD8+ T cells, or bulk PBMC T cells (not recorded which). This receptor chain uses TRBV4-1 and TRBJ1-2; without DNA, the TCRdb call of TRBD1 cannot be checked. The CDR3 sequence is CASSQSPGTGSLYGYTF.